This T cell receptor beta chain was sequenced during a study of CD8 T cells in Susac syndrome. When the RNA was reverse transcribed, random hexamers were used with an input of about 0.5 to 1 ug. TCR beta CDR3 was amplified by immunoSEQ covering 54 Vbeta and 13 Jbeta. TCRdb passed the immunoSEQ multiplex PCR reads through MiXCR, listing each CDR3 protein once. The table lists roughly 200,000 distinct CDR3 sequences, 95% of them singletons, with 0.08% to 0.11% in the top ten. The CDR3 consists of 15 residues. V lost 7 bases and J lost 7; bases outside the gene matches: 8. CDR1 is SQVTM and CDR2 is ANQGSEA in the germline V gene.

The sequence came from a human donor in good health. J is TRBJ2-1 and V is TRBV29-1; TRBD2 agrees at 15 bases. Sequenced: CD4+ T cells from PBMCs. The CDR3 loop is CSAARTSGRVNEQFF. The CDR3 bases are TGCAGCGCCGCGCGGACTAGCGGGAGGGTAAATGAGCAGTTCTTC.